This entry lists 3 T cell receptor beta chains sequenced from one sample in a study of blood T cell repertoires in COVID-19 (dated by TCRdb to the early 2020s). The library was produced with the immunoSEQ multiplex PCR assay. Drawn from immuneACCESS, this table holds only the in-frame rearrangements with V and J called that TCRdb kept. Clones are partly lost; checked studies trace under half to an unresolved V gene and leave the rest unexplained. This sample lists under 300,000 clones; around 84% were detected once. Together, the top ten hold approximately 7% of the sample. Source material: peripheral blood. These receptors all come from a woman in her sixties or seventies with active or convalescent COVID-19.

The chain joins TRBV11-2 to TRBJ2-3; TRBD1 agrees at 11 bases. Trimming took 4 bases from V and 4 from J; bases not matched to a gene: 7. The CDR3 is 16 residues long. Germline CDR1 reads SGHAT; CDR2 reads FQNNGV. The CDR3 nucleotides are TGTGCCAGCAGCTCACGGACAGGGGGCCGTTCAGATACGCAGTATTTT. It is translated as CASSSRTGGRSDTQYF.

The V call is TRBV2, the J call TRBJ2-7, with unresolved D. The V gene's germline CDR1 is SNHLY and CDR2 FYNNEI. Trimming removed 7 bases at V and 5 bases at J, with 6 bases between. This CDR3 is 10 amino acids long. The CDR3 loop reads CASTGNEQYF. CDR3 DNA sequence: TGTGCCAGCACTGGCAACGAGCAGTACTTC. The complete variable domain, with remaining parts taken from reference TRBV2 and TRBJ2-7, reads EPEVTQTPSHQVTQMGQEVILRCVPISNHLYFYWYRQILGQKVEFLVSFYNNEISEKSEIFDDQFSVERPDGSNFTLKIRSTKLEDSAMYFCASTGNEQYFGPGTRLTVT.

V gene TRBV10-3 combines with J gene TRBJ1-2; D gene unclear. Germline V lookup: CDR1 ENHRY, CDR2 SYGVKD. The CDR3 is 13 residues long. V dropped 2 bases and J dropped 7 bases, with 11 bases sitting between them. CDR3 DNA sequence: TGTGCCATCAGTGAGGGTCTTGCGGTTGGCTACACCTTC. It is translated as CAISEGLAVGYTF.